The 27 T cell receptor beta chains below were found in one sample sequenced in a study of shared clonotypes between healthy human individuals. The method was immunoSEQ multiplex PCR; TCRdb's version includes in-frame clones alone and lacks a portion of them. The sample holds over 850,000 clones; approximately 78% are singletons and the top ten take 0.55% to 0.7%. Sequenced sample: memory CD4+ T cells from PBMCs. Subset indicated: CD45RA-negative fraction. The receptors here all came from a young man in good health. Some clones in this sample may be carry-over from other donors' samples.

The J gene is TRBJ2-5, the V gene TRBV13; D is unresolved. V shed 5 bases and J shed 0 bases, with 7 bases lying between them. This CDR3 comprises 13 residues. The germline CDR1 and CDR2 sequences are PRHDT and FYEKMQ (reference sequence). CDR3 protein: CASSNRDQETQYF. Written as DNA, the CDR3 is TGTGCCAGCAGCAACCGGGACCAAGAGACCCAGTACTTC.

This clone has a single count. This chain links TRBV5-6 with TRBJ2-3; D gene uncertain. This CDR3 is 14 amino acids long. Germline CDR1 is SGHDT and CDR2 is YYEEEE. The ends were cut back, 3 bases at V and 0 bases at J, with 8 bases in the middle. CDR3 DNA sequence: TGTGCCAGCAGCTCAACCTCTAGCACAGATACGCAGTATTTT. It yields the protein CASSSTSSTDTQYF.

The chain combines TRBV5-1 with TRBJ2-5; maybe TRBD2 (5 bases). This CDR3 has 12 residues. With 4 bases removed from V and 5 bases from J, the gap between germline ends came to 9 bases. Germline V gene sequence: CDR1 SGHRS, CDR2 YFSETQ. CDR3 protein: CASSLGAETQYF. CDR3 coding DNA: TGCGCCAGCAGCCTGGGAGCGGAGACCCAGTACTTC.

The CDR3 bases are TGTGCCAGTAGTACCCAAGGTCGGGGTAGCTATGGCTACACCTTC. Protein: CASSTQGRGSYGYTF. V is TRBV19 and J is TRBJ1-2; D unresolved. CDR3 length: 15 amino acids. Trimming removed 4 bases at V and 4 bases at J, with 16 bases between. Germline CDR1 reads LNHDA; CDR2 reads SQIVND (reference sequence).

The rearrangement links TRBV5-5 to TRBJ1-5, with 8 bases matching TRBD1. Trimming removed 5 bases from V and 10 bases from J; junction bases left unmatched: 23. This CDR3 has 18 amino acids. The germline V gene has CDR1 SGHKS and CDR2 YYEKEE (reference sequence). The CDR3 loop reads CASSPRLTGDGLGVPQHF. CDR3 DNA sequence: TGTGCCAGCAGTCCACGTTTGACAGGGGACGGCCTAGGGGTCCCCCAGCATTTT.

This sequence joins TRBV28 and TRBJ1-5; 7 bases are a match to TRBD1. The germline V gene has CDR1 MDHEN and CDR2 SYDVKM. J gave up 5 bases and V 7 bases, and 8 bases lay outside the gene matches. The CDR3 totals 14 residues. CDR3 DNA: TGTGCCAGCAATATAGAGGGGGCGGATCAGCCCCAGCATTTT. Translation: CASNIEGADQPQHF.

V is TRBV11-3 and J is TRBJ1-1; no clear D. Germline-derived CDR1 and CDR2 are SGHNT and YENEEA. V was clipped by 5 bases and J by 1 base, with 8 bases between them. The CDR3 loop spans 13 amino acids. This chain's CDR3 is CASSTNQNTEAFF. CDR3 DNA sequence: TGTGCCAGCAGCACCAACCAGAACACTGAAGCTTTCTTT.

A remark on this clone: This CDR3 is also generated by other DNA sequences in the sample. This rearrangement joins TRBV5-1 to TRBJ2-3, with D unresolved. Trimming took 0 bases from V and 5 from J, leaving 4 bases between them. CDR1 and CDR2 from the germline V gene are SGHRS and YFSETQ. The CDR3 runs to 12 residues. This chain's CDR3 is CASSLVEDTQYF. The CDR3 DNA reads TGCGCCAGCAGCTTGGTGGAAGATACGCAGTATTTT.

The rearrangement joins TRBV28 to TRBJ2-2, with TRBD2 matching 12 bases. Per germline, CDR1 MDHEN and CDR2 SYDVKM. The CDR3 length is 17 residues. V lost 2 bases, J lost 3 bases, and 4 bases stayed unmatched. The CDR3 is CASSLAGLAGYTGELFF. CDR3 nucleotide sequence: TGTGCCAGCAGTTTAGCGGGACTAGCGGGCTACACCGGGGAGCTGTTTTTT.

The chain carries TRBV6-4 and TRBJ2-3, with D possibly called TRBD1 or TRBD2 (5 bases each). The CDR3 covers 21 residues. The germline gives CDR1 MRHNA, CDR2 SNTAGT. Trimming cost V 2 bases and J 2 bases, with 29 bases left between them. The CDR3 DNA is TGTGCCAGCAGTGACCCGTCCGGTAAATCGAACACCGGGACCTTCACAGATACGCAGTATTTT. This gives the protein CASSDPSGKSNTGTFTDTQYF.

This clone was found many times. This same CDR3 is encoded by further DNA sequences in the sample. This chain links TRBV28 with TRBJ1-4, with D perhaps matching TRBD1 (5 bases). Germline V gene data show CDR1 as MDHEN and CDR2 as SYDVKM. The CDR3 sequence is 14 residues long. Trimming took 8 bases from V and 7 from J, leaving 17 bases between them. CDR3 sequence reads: CASERQSLGEKLFF. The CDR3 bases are TGTGCCAGCGAGAGACAGTCCCTAGGTGAAAAACTGTTTTTT.

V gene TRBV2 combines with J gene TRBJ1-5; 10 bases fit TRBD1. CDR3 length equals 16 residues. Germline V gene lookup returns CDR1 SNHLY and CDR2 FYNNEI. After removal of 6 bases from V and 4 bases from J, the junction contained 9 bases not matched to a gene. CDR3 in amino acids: CASSGQGGYVNQPQHF. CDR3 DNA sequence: TGTGCCAGCAGCGGACAGGGGGGCTACGTTAATCAGCCCCAGCATTTT.

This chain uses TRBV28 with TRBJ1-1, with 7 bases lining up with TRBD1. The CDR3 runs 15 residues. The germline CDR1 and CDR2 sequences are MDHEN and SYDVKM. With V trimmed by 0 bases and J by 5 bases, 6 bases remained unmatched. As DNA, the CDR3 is TGTGCCAGCAGTTTATGGTCCAGGGGGTGGACTGAAGCTTTCTTT. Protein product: CASSLWSRGWTEAFF.

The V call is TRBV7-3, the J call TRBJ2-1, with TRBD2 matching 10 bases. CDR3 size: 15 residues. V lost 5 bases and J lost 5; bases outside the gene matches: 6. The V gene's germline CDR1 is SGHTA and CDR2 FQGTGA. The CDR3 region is CASSPSGLANNEQFF. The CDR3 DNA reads TGTGCCAGCAGCCCGTCGGGACTAGCGAACAATGAGCAGTTCTTC.

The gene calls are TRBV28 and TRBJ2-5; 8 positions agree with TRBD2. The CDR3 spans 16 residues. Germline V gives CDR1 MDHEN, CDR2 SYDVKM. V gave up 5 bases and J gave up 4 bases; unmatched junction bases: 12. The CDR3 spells CASSRPIAGRGETQYF. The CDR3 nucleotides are TGTGCCAGCAGTCGACCCATAGCGGGAAGAGGAGAGACCCAGTACTTC.

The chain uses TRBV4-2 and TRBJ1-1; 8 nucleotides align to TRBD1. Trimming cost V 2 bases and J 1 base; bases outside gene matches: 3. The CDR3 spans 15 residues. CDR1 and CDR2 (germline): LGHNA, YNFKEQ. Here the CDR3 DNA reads TGTGCCAGCAGCCAACCCGGGACAGGGAACACTGAAGCTTTCTTT. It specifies CASSQPGTGNTEAFF.

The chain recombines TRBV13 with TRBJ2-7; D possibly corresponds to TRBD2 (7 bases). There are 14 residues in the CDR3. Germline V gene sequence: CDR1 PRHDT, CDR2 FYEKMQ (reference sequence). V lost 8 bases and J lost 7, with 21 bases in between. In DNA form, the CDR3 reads TGTGCCAGCTCGCGGGGGCGCGGCTTTCTTGAGCAGTACTTC. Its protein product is CASSRGRGFLEQYF.

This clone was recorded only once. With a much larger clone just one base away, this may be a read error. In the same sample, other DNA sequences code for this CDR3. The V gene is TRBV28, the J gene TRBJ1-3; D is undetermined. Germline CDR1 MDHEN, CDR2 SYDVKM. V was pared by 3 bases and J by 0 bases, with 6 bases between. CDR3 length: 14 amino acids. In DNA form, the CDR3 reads TGTGCCAGCAGTTTGCGCAGCTCTGGAAACACCATATATTTT. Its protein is CASSLRSSGNTIYF.

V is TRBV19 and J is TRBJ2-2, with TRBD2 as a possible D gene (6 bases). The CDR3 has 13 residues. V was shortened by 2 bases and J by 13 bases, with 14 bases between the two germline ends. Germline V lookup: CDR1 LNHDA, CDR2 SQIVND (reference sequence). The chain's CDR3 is CASSIRGGWGLFF. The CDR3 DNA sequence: TGTGCCAGTAGTATAAGAGGAGGGTGGGGGCTGTTTTTT.

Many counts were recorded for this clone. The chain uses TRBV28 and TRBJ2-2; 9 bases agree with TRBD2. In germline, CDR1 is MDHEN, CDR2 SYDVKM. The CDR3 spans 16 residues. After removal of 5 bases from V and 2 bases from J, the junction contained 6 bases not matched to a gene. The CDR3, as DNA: TGTGCCAGCAGTGCGTGGGGACTAGCCAACACCGGGGAGCTGTTTTTT. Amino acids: CASSAWGLANTGELFF.

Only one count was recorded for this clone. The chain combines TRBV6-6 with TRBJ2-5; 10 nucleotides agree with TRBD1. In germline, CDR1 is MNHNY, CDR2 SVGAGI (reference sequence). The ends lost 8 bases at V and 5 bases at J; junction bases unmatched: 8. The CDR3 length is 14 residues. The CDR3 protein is CASSRDRGIETQYF. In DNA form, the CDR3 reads TGTGCCAGCTCCCGGGACAGGGGAATTGAGACCCAGTACTTC.

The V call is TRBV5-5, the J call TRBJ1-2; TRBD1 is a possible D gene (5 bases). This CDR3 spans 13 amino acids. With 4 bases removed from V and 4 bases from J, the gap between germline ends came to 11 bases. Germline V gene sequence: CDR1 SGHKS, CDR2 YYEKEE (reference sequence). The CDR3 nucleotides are TGTGCCAGCAGCGCCGACAGATTCTATGGCTACACCTTC. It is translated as CASSADRFYGYTF.

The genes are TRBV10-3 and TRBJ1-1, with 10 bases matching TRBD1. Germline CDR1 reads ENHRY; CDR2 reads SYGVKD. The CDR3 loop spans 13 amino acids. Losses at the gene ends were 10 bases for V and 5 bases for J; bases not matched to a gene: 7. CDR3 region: CATRTGGSTEAFF. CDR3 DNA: TGTGCCACCCGGACAGGGGGGAGTACTGAAGCTTTCTTT.

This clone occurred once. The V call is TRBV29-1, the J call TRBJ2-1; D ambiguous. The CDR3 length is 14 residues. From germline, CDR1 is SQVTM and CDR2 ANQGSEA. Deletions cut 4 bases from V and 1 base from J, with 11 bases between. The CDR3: CSVGRVASYNEQFF. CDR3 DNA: TGCAGCGTTGGCCGGGTGGCGTCCTACAATGAGCAGTTCTTC.

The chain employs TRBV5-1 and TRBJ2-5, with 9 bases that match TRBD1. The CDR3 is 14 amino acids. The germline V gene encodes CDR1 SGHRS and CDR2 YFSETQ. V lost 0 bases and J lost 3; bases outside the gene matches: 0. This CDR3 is CASSLGDREETQYF. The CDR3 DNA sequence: TGCGCCAGCAGCTTGGGGGACAGGGAAGAGACCCAGTACTTC.

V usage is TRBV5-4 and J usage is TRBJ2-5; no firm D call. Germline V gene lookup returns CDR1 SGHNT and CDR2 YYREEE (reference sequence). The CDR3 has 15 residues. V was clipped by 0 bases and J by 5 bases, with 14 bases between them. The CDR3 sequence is CASSLDSTSAETQYF. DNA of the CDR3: TGTGCCAGCAGCTTGGATTCGACTTCAGCGGAGACCCAGTACTTC.

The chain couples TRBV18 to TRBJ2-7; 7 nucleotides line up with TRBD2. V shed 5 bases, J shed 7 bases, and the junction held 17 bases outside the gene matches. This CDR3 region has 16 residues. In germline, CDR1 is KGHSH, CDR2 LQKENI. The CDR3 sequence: CASSSPGGRSSWEQYF. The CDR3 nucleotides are TGTGCCAGCTCATCTCCCGGGGGGAGGAGTTCCTGGGAGCAGTACTTC. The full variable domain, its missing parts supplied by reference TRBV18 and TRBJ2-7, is NAGVMQNPRHLVRRRGQEARLRCSPMKGHSHVYWYRQLPEEGLKFMVYLQKENIIDESGMPKERFSAEFPKEGPSILRIQQVVRGDSAAYFCASSSPGGRSSWEQYFGPGTRLTVT.